This T cell receptor beta chain was identified in a study of neoadjuvant anti-PD-1 for oral cavity cancer. The repertoire was sequenced with immunoSEQ multiplex PCR; TCRdb's copy has only in-frame clones and lacks some. The table has about 72,000 clones, 70% to 90% seen once; the top ten hold around 3.2%. The CDR3 spans 14 residues. V was shortened by 1 base and J by 0 bases, with 8 bases between the two germline ends. The germline V gene encodes CDR1 SGHDT and CDR2 YYEEEE. The time point is: after neoadjuvant nivolumab, at surgical resection. The chain links TRBV5-6 to TRBJ2-7; the D is unclear. The sequence was obtained from a person between 35 and 79 years old with oral cavity squamous cell carcinoma. Here the sequenced sample was PBMCs, taken after nivolumab (anti-PD-1) treatment. In nucleotides, the CDR3 is TGTGCCAGCAGCTTGAGTTCCAGCTCCTACGAGCAGTACTTC. Protein: CASSLSSSSYEQYF.